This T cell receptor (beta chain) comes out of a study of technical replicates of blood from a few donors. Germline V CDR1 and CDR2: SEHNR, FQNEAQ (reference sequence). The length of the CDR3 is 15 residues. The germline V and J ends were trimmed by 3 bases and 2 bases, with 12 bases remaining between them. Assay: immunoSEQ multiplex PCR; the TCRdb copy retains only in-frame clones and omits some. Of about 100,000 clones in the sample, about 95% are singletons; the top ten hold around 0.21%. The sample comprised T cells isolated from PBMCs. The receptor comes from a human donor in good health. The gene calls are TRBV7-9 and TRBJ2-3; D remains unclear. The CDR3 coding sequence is TGTGCCAGCAGCTTCCGGAGTCAACACACAGATACGCAGTATTTT. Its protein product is CASSFRSQHTDTQYF.